This T cell receptor beta chain is drawn from a study of cytomegalovirus exposure and HLA in healthy donors listed by TCRdb under 2017. Regarding the research as a whole: In an earlier analysis of 587 of the donors, around 300 Gb of sequence data and 117 million unique TCR beta sequences from about 179 million T cells were reported. Across 300 to 400 genotyped donors of the cohort, an average of approximately 240,000 unique TCR beta nucleotide sequences per donor were sequenced, and 15% to 20% of those sequences were non-productive. The aim of the study was to test whether cataloging public T cell receptors could identify signatures of past pathogen exposure. Roughly 300 gigabases of sequencing data and around 88 million unique TCR sequences made up an early release that covered approximately 700 HLA-typed donors. High-throughput TCR immunosequencing, statistical association of individual TCRs with disease status, and machine learning were combined to predict cytomegalovirus infection status. Rather than drawing on any new phenotypic data, the later analysis identified candidate immune exposures from TCR beta sequences and the way those sequences occurred across donors. Because of strong linkage in the cohort, roughly 5 DR-DQ haplotypes were treated as single units for association and clustering. A separate validation cohort of some 130 different subjects was used in addition to the 666-subject first cohort. In a later analysis, previously published TCR beta repertoires from several hundred donors were re-analyzed and high-resolution HLA genotyping was added so that TCR occurrence patterns could be studied. Of the 398 genotyped donors, approximately 81% were placed in the genetic ancestry cluster associated with self-reported Caucasian donors. Donor age, sex, ethnicity and CMV serostatus were compiled alongside the repertoire data. Every discovery cohort repertoire had been produced on one sequencing platform. The study used immunosequencing to profile the T cell repertoires of approximately 650 subjects and linked those repertoires to cytomegalovirus serostatus. Genome-wide SNP genotypes for about three fifths of the roughly 670 donors were used in a later genetic analysis, which treated that subset as a discovery cohort. Both class I and class II loci were covered by HLA typing, at four-digit resolution. Typing coverage varied by locus: roughly 629-640 donors for A, B, C, DRB1 and DQB1; approximately 520 for DQA1; over 600 for DPA1; more than 450 for DPB1. To decide whether each TCR beta V gene segment behaved as functional or pseudogenic, an earlier analysis of some 570 of the donors relied on high-throughput TCR beta sequencing.

The full study reports these points: When HLA alleles, especially DR and DQ, strongly co-occurred, TCR associations were difficult to assign to individual alleles. Specific HLA alleles were associated with roughly 17,000 TCR beta sequences at a false discovery rate of 0.05 in a later analysis. A further reported finding was that TCR beta sequences accurately predicted the HLA-A and HLA-B alleles for most subjects in the first cohort. The sequencing pipeline was judged likely to have produced a cluster of highly shared sequence variants as a technical artifact. In vitro tests confirmed that three of the cytomegalovirus-associated TCR beta chains recognize cytomegalovirus antigens. According to a later genetic analysis, donors in an Asian-associated ancestry cluster had fewer N-insertions in productive TCRs than the approximately 690-donor mean. In the study, 164 TCR beta chains were listed as associated with cytomegalovirus. Because HLA typing was unavailable for some donors at each locus, only the typed subset was used in association tests. The cohort was sequenced for TCR beta chains only, and without alpha or paired-chain data the features that could be detected were limited. The classifier was reported to diagnose cytomegalovirus status with high specificity and sensitivity in both the original cohort and the validation cohort. A later analysis found that TCR association rates varied across HLA loci, with DRB1 alleles showing the most associated TCRs and HLA-C alleles the fewest. In a later analysis, HLA-associated TCR beta chains were found to be more clonally expanded and to have lower generation probabilities than equally common non-associated chains. The only immune exposure information available for the cohort was CMV serostatus. According to a later analysis, most CMV-associated TCR beta chains appeared to be HLA-restricted, and the HLA associations seemed to be driven largely by CMV exposure. An earlier analysis of approximately 500 of the donors showed that most TCR beta V segments appeared in productive rearrangements either about 90% or about 30% of the time, which broadly matched IMGT annotations. Some IMGT-functional V segments, including TRBV6-2 and TRBV6-3, could not be distinguished by the 87-base-pair reads and were therefore excluded. In a later genetic analysis, a missense DCLRE1C variant was associated with V-gene and J-gene trimming of TCR beta chains, and the association was replicated in an independent cohort. In a later analysis, several top co-occurrence clusters were reported to appear linked to parvovirus B19, influenza, CMV and Epstein-Barr virus. Approximately 16 rarely observed V segments, including chromosome 9 orphons, were excluded from the earlier analysis of approximately 500 of the donors because counts were too low. According to the authors, the approach could potentially be generalized to other disease states and immunological phenotypes. Roughly uniform sequencing depth across donors was assumed in presence/absence analyses, although this assumption may not hold. Correlated functional status among segregating V segments might be attributable to linkage disequilibrium, but an unknown experimental factor could not be ruled out. Across donors, most TCR sequences were observed very rarely, whereas some public TCRs were present in many individuals.

Notes on this clone: It has no known antigen specificity. Qualities for individual bases were not recorded, and no much larger clone is one base off.

Reading from cysteine to phenylalanine, the CDR3 counts 13 amino acids. The retained sequence is limited to the CDR3, 39 bases, with the frame set at the first base. Relative to germline, V is 4 bases shorter and J is 5 bases shorter, with 9 bases between their ends. The germline V gene provides CDR1 SGDLS and CDR2 YYNGEE. The cohort comprised under 700 healthy bone marrow donors. At the time of sampling, all cohort members were nominally healthy, though unrecorded immune exposures were likely present. The donor was CMV seronegative and belonged to the group of approximately 320 seronegative cohort members. A peripheral blood sample was provided by each donor, and peripheral blood mononuclear cells were used for TCR beta sequencing. The Qiagen DNeasy Blood Extraction Kit was used to extract genomic DNA from the blood cell samples. Library preparation used the immunoSEQ multiplex PCR assay. A mixture of 60 forward primers for TCR Vbeta segments and 13 reverse primers for TCR Jbeta segments was used in the multiplex PCR. The CDR3 region of rearranged TCR beta genes was amplified from genomic DNA with a multiplex PCR assay. The amplified TCR beta libraries were sequenced on the Illumina HiSeq System as 87-base-pair reads. The source study handled its data this way. A later analysis tallied roughly 78 million unique TCR beta chains across the 600 to 700 repertoires, and approximately 11 million of those chains were shared by two or more donors. Raw reads were error-corrected and collapsed into unique sequences with a nearest-neighbor algorithm that merged closely related sequences to remove PCR and sequencing errors. Alignment of CDR3 sequences to IMGT reference sequences was used to assign V, D and J gene segments. Each retained sequence needed at least a six-nucleotide match to both a V gene segment and a J gene segment. Rearrangements were classified as productive when the CDR3 lacked stop codons and remained in frame with V and J, and all other rearrangements were classified as non-productive. Following IMGT convention, CDR3 was defined as the stretch from the second conserved V-encoded cysteine to the conserved J-encoded phenylalanine. Sequences without an unambiguous match to a single V gene segment were excluded from the earlier analysis of over 500 of the donors. An earlier analysis of 587 of the donors called V segments functional above 56.7% productive rearrangements and segregating when the between-donor standard deviation exceeded 5%. A statistical classification framework was built for diagnosing cytomegalovirus status from the catalog of TCR beta chain sequences. In a later analysis, V and J genes were assigned by comparing TCR nucleotide sequences against IMGT/GENE-DB human TR gene sequences. In a later analysis, CDR3 sequences and most-parsimonious VDJ recombination scenarios were assigned using the TCRdist pipeline. A later analysis defined each TCR beta chain by its CDR3 amino acid sequence plus V-gene family, and excluded reads lacking a unique V-gene family. To address suspected cross-contamination and a sequencing artifact, a later analysis removed 550 to 750 highly shared, low-generation-probability nucleotide sequences. A later analysis calculated a clonal expansion index for each public chain from normalized within-repertoire ranks of inferred template counts. A later analysis computed generation probabilities with a VDJ recombination model fitted to out-of-frame rearrangements, and checked the results against IGoR. A later analysis scored TCR-TCR, TCR-HLA and TCR-CMV co-occurrence with hypergeometric tests, applying a repertoire-size bias correction to TCR pairs. To estimate false discovery rates, a later analysis permuted the HLA or CMV assignments 20 times. In a later analysis, co-occurring TCRs were grouped using DBSCAN, with TCRdist sequence similarity added in when clustering inside HLA-allele-positive subsets. For co-occurrence clustering, repertoires with fewer than 30,000 or more than 120,000 public chains were excluded, along with four or five repertoires with anomalous nucleotide sharing. TCRdb re-hosts the immuneACCESS table, in-frame sequences only. Its copies lack some clones; in the studies checked, an unresolved V gene accounts for under half of them, and the cause for the rest is not known. V, J and clone size are taken as reported in that table, and D and trimming were inferred from the DNA itself. This sample comprises around 150,000 clones, approximately 79% of them detected only once. About 1.3% of the sample lies in the top ten.

This TCR derives from a man aged 60 to 69 in good health and CMV-seronegative. The source material was PBMCs. The chain is assembled from TRBV9 and TRBJ2-2, with a tentative D gene TRBD2 over 6 matching bases. The DNA sequence is TGTGCCAGCAGCTCAGGAGGGACCGGGGAGCTGTTTTTT. This sequence encodes CASSSGGTGELFF.